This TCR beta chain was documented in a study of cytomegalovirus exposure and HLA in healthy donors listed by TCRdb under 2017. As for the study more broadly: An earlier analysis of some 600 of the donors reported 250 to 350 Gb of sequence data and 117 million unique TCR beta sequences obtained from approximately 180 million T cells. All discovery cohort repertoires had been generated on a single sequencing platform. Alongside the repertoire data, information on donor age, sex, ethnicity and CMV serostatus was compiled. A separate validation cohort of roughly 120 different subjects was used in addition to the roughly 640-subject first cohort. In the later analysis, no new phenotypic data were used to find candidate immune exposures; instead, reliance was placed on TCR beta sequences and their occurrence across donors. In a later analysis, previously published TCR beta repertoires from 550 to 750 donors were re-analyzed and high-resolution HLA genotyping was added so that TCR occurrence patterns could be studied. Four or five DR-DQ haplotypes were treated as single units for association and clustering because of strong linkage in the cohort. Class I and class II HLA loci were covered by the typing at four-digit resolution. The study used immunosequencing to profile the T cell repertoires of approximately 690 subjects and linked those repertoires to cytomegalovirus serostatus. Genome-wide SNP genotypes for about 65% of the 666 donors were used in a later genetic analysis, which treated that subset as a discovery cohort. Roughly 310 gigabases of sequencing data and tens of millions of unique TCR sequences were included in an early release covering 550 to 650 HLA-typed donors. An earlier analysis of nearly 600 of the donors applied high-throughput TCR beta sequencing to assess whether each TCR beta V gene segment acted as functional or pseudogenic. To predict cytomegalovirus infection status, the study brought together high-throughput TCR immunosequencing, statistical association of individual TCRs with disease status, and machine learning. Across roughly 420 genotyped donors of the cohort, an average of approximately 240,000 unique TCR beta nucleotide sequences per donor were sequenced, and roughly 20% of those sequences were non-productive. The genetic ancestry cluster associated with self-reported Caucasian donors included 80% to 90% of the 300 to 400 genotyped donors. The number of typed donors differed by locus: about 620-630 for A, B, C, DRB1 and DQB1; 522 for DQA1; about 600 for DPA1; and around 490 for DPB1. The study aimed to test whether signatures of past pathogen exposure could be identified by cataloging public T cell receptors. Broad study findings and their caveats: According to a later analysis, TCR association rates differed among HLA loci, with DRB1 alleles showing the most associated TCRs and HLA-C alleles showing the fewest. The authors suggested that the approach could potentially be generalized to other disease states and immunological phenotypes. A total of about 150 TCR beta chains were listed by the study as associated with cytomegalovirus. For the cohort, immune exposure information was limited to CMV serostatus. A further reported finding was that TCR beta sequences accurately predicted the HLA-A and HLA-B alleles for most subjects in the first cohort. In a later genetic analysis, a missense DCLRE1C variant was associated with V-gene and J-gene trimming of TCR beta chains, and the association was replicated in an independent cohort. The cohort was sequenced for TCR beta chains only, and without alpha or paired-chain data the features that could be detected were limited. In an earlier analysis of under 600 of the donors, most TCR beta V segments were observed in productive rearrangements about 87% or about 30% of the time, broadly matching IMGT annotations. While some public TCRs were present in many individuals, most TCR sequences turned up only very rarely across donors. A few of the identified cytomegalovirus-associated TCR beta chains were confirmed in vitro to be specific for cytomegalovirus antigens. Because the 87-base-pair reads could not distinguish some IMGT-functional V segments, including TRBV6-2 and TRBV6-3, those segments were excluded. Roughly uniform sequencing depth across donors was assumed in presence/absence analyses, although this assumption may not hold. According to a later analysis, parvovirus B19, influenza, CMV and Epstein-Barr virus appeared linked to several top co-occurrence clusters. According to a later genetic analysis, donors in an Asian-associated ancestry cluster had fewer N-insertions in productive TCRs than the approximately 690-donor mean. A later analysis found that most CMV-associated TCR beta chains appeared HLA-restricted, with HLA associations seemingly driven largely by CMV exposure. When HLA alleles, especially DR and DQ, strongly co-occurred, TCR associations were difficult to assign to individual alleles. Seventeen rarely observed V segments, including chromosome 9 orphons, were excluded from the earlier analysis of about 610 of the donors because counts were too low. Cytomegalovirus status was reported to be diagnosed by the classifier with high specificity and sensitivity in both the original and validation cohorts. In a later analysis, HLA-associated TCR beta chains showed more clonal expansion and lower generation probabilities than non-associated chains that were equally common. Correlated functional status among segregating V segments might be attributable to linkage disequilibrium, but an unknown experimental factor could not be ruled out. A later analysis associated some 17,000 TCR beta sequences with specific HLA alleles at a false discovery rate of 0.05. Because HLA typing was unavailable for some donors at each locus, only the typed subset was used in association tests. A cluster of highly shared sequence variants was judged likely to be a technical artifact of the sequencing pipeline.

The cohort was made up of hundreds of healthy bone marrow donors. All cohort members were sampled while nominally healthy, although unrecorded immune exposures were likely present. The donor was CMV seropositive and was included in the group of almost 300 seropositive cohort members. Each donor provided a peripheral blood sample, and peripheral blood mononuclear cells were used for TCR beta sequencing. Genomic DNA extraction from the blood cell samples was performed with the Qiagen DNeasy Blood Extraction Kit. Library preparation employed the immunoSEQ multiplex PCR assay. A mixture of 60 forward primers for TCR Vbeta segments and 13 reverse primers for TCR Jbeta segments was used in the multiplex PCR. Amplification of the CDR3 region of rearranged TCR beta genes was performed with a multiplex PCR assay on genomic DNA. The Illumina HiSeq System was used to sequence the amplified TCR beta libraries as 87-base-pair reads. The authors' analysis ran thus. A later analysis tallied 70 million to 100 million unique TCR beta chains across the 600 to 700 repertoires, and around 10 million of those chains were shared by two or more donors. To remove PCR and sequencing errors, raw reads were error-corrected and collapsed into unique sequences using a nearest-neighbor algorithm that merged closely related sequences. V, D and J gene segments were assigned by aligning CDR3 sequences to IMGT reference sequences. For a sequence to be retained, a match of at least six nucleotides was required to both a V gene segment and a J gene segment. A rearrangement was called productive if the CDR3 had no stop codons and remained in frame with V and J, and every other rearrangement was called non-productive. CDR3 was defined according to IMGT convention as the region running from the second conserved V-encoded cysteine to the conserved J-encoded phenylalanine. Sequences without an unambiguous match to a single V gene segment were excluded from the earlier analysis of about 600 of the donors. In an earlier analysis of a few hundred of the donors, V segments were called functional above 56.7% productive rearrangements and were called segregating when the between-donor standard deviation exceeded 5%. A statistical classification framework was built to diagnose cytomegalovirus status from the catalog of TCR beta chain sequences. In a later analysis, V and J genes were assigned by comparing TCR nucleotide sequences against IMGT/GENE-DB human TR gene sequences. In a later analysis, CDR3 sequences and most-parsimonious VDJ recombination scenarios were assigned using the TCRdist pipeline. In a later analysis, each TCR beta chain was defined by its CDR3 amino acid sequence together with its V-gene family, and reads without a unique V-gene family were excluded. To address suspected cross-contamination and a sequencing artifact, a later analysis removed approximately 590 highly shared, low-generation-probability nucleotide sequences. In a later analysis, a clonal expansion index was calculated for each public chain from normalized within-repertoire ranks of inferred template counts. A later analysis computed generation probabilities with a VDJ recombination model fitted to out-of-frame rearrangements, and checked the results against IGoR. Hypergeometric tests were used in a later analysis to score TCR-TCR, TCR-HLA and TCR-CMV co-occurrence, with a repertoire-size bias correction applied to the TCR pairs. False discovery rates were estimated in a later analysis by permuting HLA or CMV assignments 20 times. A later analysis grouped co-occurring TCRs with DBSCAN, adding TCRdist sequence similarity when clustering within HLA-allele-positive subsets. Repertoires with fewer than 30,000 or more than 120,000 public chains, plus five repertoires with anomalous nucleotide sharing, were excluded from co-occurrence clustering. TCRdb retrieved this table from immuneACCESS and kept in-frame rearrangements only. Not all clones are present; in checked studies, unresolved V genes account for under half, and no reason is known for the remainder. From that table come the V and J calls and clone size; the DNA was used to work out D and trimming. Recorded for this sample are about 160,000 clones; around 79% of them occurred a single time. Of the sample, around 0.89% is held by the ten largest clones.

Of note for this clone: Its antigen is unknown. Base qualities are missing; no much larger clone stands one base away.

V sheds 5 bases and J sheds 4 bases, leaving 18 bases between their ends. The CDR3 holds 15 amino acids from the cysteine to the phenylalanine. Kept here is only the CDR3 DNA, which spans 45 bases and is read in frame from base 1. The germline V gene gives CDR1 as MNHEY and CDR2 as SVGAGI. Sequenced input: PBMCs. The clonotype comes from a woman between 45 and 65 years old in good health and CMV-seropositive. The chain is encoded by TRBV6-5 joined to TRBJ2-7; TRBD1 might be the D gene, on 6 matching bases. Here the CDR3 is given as CASSIAGTKKYEQYF. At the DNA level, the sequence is TGTGCCAGCAGTATCGCCGGGACAAAAAAGTACGAGCAGTACTTC.